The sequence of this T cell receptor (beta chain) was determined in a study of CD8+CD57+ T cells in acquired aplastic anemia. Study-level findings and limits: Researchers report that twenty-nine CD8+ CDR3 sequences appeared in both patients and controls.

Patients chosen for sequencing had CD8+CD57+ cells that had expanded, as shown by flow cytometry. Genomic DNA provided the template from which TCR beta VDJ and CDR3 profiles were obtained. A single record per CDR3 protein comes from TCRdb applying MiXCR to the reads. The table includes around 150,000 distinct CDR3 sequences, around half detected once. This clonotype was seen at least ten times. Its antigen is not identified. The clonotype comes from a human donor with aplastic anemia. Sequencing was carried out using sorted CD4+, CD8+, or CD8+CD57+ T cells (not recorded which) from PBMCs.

CDR3 residues: CASSLRQGNTEAFF. In DNA, the CDR3 is TGTGCCAGCAGCTTAAGGCAGGGGAACACTGAAGCTTTCTTT. The rearrangement links TRBV7-3 to TRBJ1-1, with D maybe TRBD1 (5 bases). V lost 1 base and J 1 base, leaving 7 bases between the germline ends. Germline values: CDR1 SGHTA, CDR2 FQGTGA. The CDR3 spans 14 residues. Using reference TRBV7-3 and TRBJ1-1 for the parts outside the CDR3, the full variable domain is GAGVSQTPSNKVTEKGKYVELRCDPISGHTALYWYRQSLGQGPEFLIYFQGTGAADDSGLPNDRFFAVRPEGSVSTLKIQRTERGDSAVYLCASSLRQGNTEAFFGQGTRLTVV.